These 6 T cell receptor beta chains originate from one sample sequenced in a study of read filtering for tumor transcriptome and immune sequencing. From 300 to 400 ng of RNA, a library with molecular barcoded alpha/delta and beta/gamma adaptors was made. TCRdb recomputed calls from the reads with MiXCR, one row per CDR3 protein. The top ten clones hold 15% of a sample with 48,000 or so distinct CDR3 sequences, less than 20% of them seen once. Sequencing input: a population of CD138-negative cells sorted from bone marrow. The origin of the receptors is a donor aged 40 or over with multiple myeloma.

In this sample, this clonotype turned up many times. This chain uses TRBV20-1 with TRBJ1-1; no firm D call. Trimming cost V 5 bases and J 5 bases, with 15 bases left between them. CDR1 is DFQATT, CDR2 SNEGSKA, per germline (reference sequence). This CDR3 comprises 13 residues. CDR3 sequence reads: CSAFPWEETEAFF. DNA of the CDR3: TGCAGTGCTTTCCCCTGGGAGGAGACTGAAGCTTTCTTT.

This clonotype was seen at least ten times. The rearrangement uses TRBV18 and TRBJ2-1; the D is unclear. The CDR3 runs 11 residues. Deletions cut 4 bases from V and 5 bases from J, with 3 bases between. Germline V lookup: CDR1 KGHSH, CDR2 LQKENI. The CDR3 bases are TGTGCCAGCTCACTGGACAATGAGCAGTTCTTC. Translating it yields CASSLDNEQFF.

This clonotype came up a few times. The rearrangement uses TRBV20-1 and TRBJ1-1; D is undetermined. Germline V gene lookup returns CDR1 DFQATT and CDR2 SNEGSKA (reference sequence). The V end was cut by 6 bases, the J end by 3 bases, with 14 bases between. The CDR3 is 13 amino acids. This CDR3 is CSARPRADTEAFF. The CDR3 DNA sequence: TGCAGTGCCCGCCCACGGGCGGACACTGAAGCTTTCTTT.

The chain has TRBV6-2 or TRBV6-3 and TRBJ1-1, with TRBD1 matching over 10 bases. The CDR3 spans 16 residues. The junction had 5 bases not matched to a gene; V was cut back by 0 bases and J by 4 bases. CDR1 is MNHEY and CDR2 is SVGEGT in the germline V gene. CDR3 region: CASSYSTGGGGTEAFF. The CDR3 DNA is TGTGCCAGCAGTTACTCGACAGGGGGCGGAGGCACTGAAGCTTTCTTT.

This clonotype came up many times. The chain recombines TRBV9 with TRBJ2-3, with 10 bases lining up with TRBD1. J was trimmed by 4 bases and V by 7 bases; bases with no gene match: 12. The CDR3 is made up of 16 amino acids. Germline V CDR1 and CDR2: SGDLS, YYNGEE. CDR3 protein: CASGRGQGMDPDTQYF. The CDR3 DNA reads as TGTGCCAGCGGACGGGGACAGGGGATGGATCCAGATACGCAGTATTTT.

This clonotype has ten or more counts. The chain carries TRBV7-3 and TRBJ2-6; TRBD2 matches 7 bases. Trimming removed 7 bases from V and 0 bases from J; junction bases left unmatched: 9. Germline V CDR1 and CDR2: SGHTA, FQGTGA. This CDR3 comprises 17 residues. The CDR3 DNA follows: TGTGCCAGCATCTCCGTCGGCGGGAGCTCTGGGGCCAACGTCCTGACTTTC. Translated: CASISVGGSSGANVLTF. Complete variable domain (other parts from reference TRBV7-3 and TRBJ2-6): GAGVSQTPSNKVTEKGKYVELRCDPISGHTALYWYRQSLGQGPEFLIYFQGTGAADDSGLPNDRFFAVRPEGSVSTLKIQRTERGDSAVYLCASISVGGSSGANVLTFGAGSRLTVL.